These 22 T cell receptor beta chains were sequenced from one sample in a study of blood T cell repertoires in COVID-19. The repertoire was sequenced with immunoSEQ multiplex PCR; TCRdb's copy has only in-frame clones and lacks some. Of 75,000 to 95,000 clones in the sample, around 88% were seen once. Sequencing used peripheral blood. The receptors derive from a man aged 60 to 69 with acute or convalescent COVID-19.

The chain has TRBV15 and TRBJ2-7; possibly TRBD1 for D (5 bases). In germline, CDR1 is LNHNV, CDR2 YYDKDF (reference sequence). The CDR3 contains 18 residues. With 0 bases removed from V and 4 bases from J, the gap between germline ends came to 22 bases. The CDR3 loop reads CATSRDPSSVLGAYEQYF. The CDR3 region has the DNA TGTGCCACCAGCAGAGATCCTAGTTCGGTCCTAGGGGCATACGAGCAGTACTTC.

This clone was counted only a few times. V and J are TRBV19 and TRBJ1-1; the D gene is possibly TRBD1 (5 bases). CDR1 is LNHDA and CDR2 is SQIVND in the germline V gene (reference sequence). The CDR3 length is 13 residues. Trimming took off 6 bases at V and 1 base at J, with 9 bases between the two ends. CDR3 sequence (DNA): TGTGCCAGTAGCCAAACAGGGAACACTGAAGCTTTCTTT. Translation: CASSQTGNTEAFF.

This clone was seen just once. CDR3 sequence reads: CASSPYTPGGAEVYEQYF. The CDR3, as DNA: TGTGCCAGCTCACCGTACACTCCAGGGGGCGCAGAGGTCTACGAGCAGTACTTC. This chain connects TRBV18 to TRBJ2-7, with 8 bases matching TRBD1. This CDR3 has 18 amino acids. After removal of 3 bases from V and 3 bases from J, the junction contained 16 bases not matched to a gene. Germline V CDR1 and CDR2: KGHSH, LQKENI. The full variable domain, its missing parts supplied by reference TRBV18 and TRBJ2-7, is NAGVMQNPRHLVRRRGQEARLRCSPMKGHSHVYWYRQLPEEGLKFMVYLQKENIIDESGMPKERFSAEFPKEGPSILRIQQVVRGDSAAYFCASSPYTPGGAEVYEQYFGPGTRLTVT.

The chain is built from TRBV5-3 and TRBJ1-2, with D unclear. TRBV5-3 counts as an open reading frame of uncertain function. The CDR3 runs 12 residues. The V and J ends lost 4 bases and 4 bases respectively, with 8 bases between them. The CDR3 bases are TGTGCCAGAAGCCCCTCGTGCTATGGCTACACCTTC. Its translation: CARSPSCYGYTF.

The V gene is TRBV7-2, the J gene TRBJ1-2; 8 bases line up with TRBD1. This CDR3 has 15 residues. The germline CDR1 and CDR2 sequences are SGHTA and FQGNSA. J lost 3 bases, V lost 2 bases, and 5 bases had no gene match. The CDR3 here is CASSLQGAQDYGYTF. CDR3 nucleotide sequence: TGTGCCAGCAGCTTACAGGGGGCGCAAGACTATGGCTACACCTTC.

In this sample, this clone turned up once. The V and J genes are TRBV4-3 and TRBJ1-5; D is ambiguous. V was pared by 5 bases and J by 6 bases, with 11 bases between. The CDR3 contains 13 residues. Germline-derived CDR1 and CDR2 are LGHNA and YSLEER. CDR3 sequence: CASSDNPGQPQHF. CDR3 DNA sequence: TGCGCCAGCAGCGACAATCCAGGTCAGCCCCAGCATTTT.

The chain uses TRBV5-1 and TRBJ1-1, with 10 bases aligning to TRBD1. The CDR3 runs 15 residues. Trimming cost V 4 bases and J 5 bases; bases outside gene matches: 8. Germline V gene lookup returns CDR1 SGHRS and CDR2 YFSETQ. The CDR3 loop is CASSDRTGGGTEAFF. The CDR3, as DNA: TGCGCCAGCAGCGACCGGACAGGGGGAGGAACTGAAGCTTTCTTT.

This chain links TRBV5-1 with TRBJ1-1, with D tentatively TRBD1 (5 bases). The germline V gene encodes CDR1 SGHRS and CDR2 YFSETQ. The CDR3 loop spans 16 amino acids. V lost 3 bases, J lost 0 bases, and 15 bases lay in between. CDR3 nucleotides: TGCGCCAGCAGCTCTGCCCCCACGGGGGTGAACACTGAAGCTTTCTTT. It codes for CASSSAPTGVNTEAFF.

In the case of this clone: The CDR3 does not close with the conserved phenylalanine or tryptophan, likely indicating a read error. It is unclear where the CDR3 begins or ends on the DNA, so no DNA is shown, and the CDR3 is as TCRdb lists it. This chain uses TRBV29-1 with TRBJ1-1; the DNA was not used to check the table's D call, TRBD1. The CDR3 contains 13 residues when both ends are counted. CDR1 is SQVTM and CDR2 is ANQGSEA in the germline V gene. This chain's CDR3 is CSVAGQGYPDVAG.

The V gene is TRBV6-5, the J gene TRBJ1-1; TRBD1 is a possible D gene (5 bases). Trimming shortened V by 6 bases and J by 0 bases, and 8 bases separated the two germline ends. This CDR3 has 13 amino acids. Per the germline V gene, CDR1 is MNHEY and CDR2 is SVGAGI. CDR3 region: CASSETVNTEAFF. The CDR3 DNA is TGTGCCAGCAGCGAGACAGTGAACACTGAAGCTTTCTTT.

The chain couples TRBV30 to TRBJ1-5; D call uncertain. Germline V gene data show CDR1 as GTSNPN and CDR2 as SVGIG (reference sequence). V was pared by 0 bases and J by 0 bases, with 9 bases between. This CDR3 has 15 amino acids. This CDR3 is CAWSVDSLSNQPQHF. CDR3 DNA: TGTGCCTGGAGTGTAGATAGCCTTAGCAATCAGCCCCAGCATTTT.

This sequence joins TRBV2 and TRBJ1-4, with 11 bases aligning to TRBD1. CDR1 and CDR2 (germline): SNHLY, FYNNEI. With V trimmed by 3 bases and J by 11 bases, 5 bases remained unmatched. CDR3 length: 14 residues. DNA of the CDR3: TGTGCCAGCAGTGACCGGACAGGGGGCGGGAAACTGTTTTTT. Translation: CASSDRTGGGKLFF.

V is TRBV6-5 and J is TRBJ1-1; weak D call: TRBD1 (5 bases). The CDR3 has 13 amino acids. Trimming left V 6 bases short and J 1 base short, with 9 bases between. From germline, CDR1 is MNHEY and CDR2 SVGAGI. The CDR3 DNA reads as TGTGCCAGCAGCACCACAGGGAACACTGAAGCTTTCTTT. It codes for CASSTTGNTEAFF.

The chain joins TRBV4-2 to TRBJ1-3; perhaps TRBD1 as D (5 bases). This CDR3 has 16 residues. CDR1 is LGHNA and CDR2 is YNFKEQ in the germline V gene. V shed 0 bases and J shed 3 bases, with 12 bases lying between them. The CDR3 DNA reads TGTGCCAGCAGCCAAGATGGGGGGGGAATTGGAAACACCATATATTTT. It specifies CASSQDGGGIGNTIYF.

The chain combines TRBV9 with TRBJ1-1, with 7 positions matching TRBD1. This CDR3 is built from 14 residues. V lost 5 bases and J lost 1; bases outside the gene matches: 5. Germline lookup yields CDR1 SGDLS and CDR2 YYNGEE. This chain's CDR3 is CASSHDRANTEAFF. The DNA of the CDR3 is TGTGCCAGCAGTCATGACAGGGCGAACACTGAAGCTTTCTTT.

This chain connects TRBV29-1 to TRBJ1-3; 7 bases are a match to TRBD1. J lost 4 bases, V lost 3 bases, and 0 bases had no gene match. From germline, CDR1 is SQVTM and CDR2 ANQGSEA. This CDR3 has 12 residues. The DNA of the CDR3 is TGCAGCGTTGAGACAGGGGGAAACACCATATATTTT. Protein: CSVETGGNTIYF.

The chain carries TRBV2 and TRBJ1-1; D is unresolved. Trimming left V 2 bases short and J 5 bases short, with 9 bases between. CDR1 is SNHLY and CDR2 is FYNNEI in the germline V gene. This CDR3 spans 13 amino acids. The CDR3 is CASSEYGETEAFF. The CDR3 region has the DNA TGTGCCAGCAGTGAATATGGAGAAACTGAAGCTTTCTTT.

CDR3 sequence: CASFTGQLRNYGYTF. The CDR3 DNA reads TGTGCCAGCTTCACCGGACAGCTTCGTAACTATGGCTACACCTTC. The J gene is TRBJ1-2, the V gene TRBV18; a weak D match, TRBD1 (6 bases). The CDR3 is made up of 15 amino acids. The ends were cut back, 7 bases at V and 1 base at J, with 16 bases in the middle. CDR1 and CDR2 from the germline V gene are KGHSH and LQKENI.

The rearrangement joins TRBV5-4 to TRBJ1-1; no definite D call. The CDR3 extends over 15 amino acids. The V gene's germline CDR1 is SGHNT and CDR2 YYREEE (reference sequence). Trimming took 2 bases from V and 2 from J, leaving 13 bases between them. CDR3 coding DNA: TGTGCCAGCAGCTTTACCCCCGAGGGAAACACTGAAGCTTTCTTT. The encoded protein is CASSFTPEGNTEAFF.

CDR3 bases: TGTGCCAGCATCCCCGGGACAGGGAATCAGCCCCAGCATTTT. Protein sequence: CASIPGTGNQPQHF. The rearrangement uses TRBV6-6 and TRBJ1-5, with TRBD1 matching 9 bases. J gave up 4 bases and V 7 bases, and 5 bases lay outside the gene matches. The CDR3 runs to 14 residues. Germline V gene lookup returns CDR1 MNHNY and CDR2 SVGAGI (reference sequence).

As for this clone: Other DNA sequences in this sample translate to the same CDR3. V and J are TRBV4-2 and TRBJ1-3; 11 nucleotides agree with TRBD1. CDR1 LGHNA and CDR2 YNFKEQ come from the germline V gene. The CDR3 is 16 residues long. Losses at the gene ends were 0 bases for V and 2 bases for J; bases not matched to a gene: 0. Here the CDR3 reads CASSQEGQGAGNTIYF. The CDR3 bases are TGTGCCAGCAGCCAAGAGGGACAGGGGGCTGGAAACACCATATATTTT.

V usage is TRBV12-3 or TRBV12-4 and J usage is TRBJ2-3; D is perhaps TRBD1 (6 bases). V was trimmed by 3 bases and J by 4 bases, leaving 8 bases between them. This CDR3 has 13 residues. CDR3: CASSLRGSDTQYF. Here the CDR3 DNA reads TGTGCCAGCAGTTTGAGGGGGTCAGATACGCAGTATTTT.